This entry is about one T cell receptor (beta chain). This record comes from a study of blood T cell repertoires in COVID-19. About the study: Sources were T cells, B-cell-depleted T cells, or PBMCs; the material itself was cDNA or gDNA.

As originally analysed: Amplification from reference gene primers served as the basis for estimated nucleated cell counts. The method was immunoSEQ multiplex PCR; TCRdb's version includes in-frame clones alone and lacks a portion of them. That table gives V, J and clone size, and the DNA gave D and trimming. The sample holds around 320,000 clones, roughly 90% seen once. V gave up 3 bases and J gave up 5 bases; unmatched junction bases: 9. Germline CDR1 reads SNHLY; CDR2 reads FYNNEI. CDR3 length: 16 amino acids. Specimen: PBMCs or T cells enriched from blood (not recorded which). The chain carries TRBV2 and TRBJ2-5; 10 bases are shared with TRBD1. This clonotype originated in a woman aged 50 to 65 who had been exposed to COVID-19. The CDR3 spells CASSDPRDRGPETQYF. The CDR3 nucleotides read TGTGCCAGCAGTGACCCAAGGGACAGGGGTCCGGAGACCCAGTACTTC.